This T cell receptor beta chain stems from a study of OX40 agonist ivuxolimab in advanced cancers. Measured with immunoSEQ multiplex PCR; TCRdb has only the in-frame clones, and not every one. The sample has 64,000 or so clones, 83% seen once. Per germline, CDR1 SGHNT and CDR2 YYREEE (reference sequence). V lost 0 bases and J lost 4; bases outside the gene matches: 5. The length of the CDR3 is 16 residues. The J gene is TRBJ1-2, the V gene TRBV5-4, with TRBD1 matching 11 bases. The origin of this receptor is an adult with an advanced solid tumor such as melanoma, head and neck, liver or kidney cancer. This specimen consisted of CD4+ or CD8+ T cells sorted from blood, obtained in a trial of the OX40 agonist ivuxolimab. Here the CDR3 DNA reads TGTGCCAGCAGCTTGGGCCGGGACAGGGGGGGCTATGGCTACACCTTC. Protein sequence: CASSLGRDRGGYGYTF.